This T cell receptor (beta chain) was found in a study of PD-L1 blockade in urothelial cancer. The CDR3 length is 15 residues. Trimming cost V 1 base and J 2 bases, with 10 bases left between them. Looked up from germline, CDR1 is SGHNT and CDR2 is YENEEA. TCRdb's table, derived via immunoSEQ multiplex PCR, lists solely in-frame clones and lacks some. The sample has some 50,000 clones, around 88% seen once. This chain links TRBV11-3 with TRBJ2-3; TRBD2 is a possible D gene (6 bases). The sequence derives from an elderly man with urothelial cancer. This specimen consisted of PBMCs, obtained around atezolizumab (anti-PD-L1) treatment. The CDR3 sequence: CASSLGGTATDTQYF. In DNA, the CDR3 is TGTGCCAGCAGCTTAGGAGGGACTGCCACAGATACGCAGTATTTT.